The rows below give T cell receptor beta chains drawn from one sample of a study of T cells in Graves' hyperthyroidism and ophthalmopathy. TCRdb called the multiplex PCR reads again in MiXCR, with one record for every CDR3 protein. The sample shows about 360,000 distinct CDR3 sequences, about 12% of them seen only once. Sequencing was done on a sample of blood. Every receptor here comes from a woman between 18 and 29 years old with Graves' hyperthyroidism. Both conserved end residues are part of each CDR3. A D gene is named only where the DNA matches it firmly. Size values are once, few and many counts, or a class for expanded clones, and some rows have none.

clone_size j_call v_call d_call cdr3_aa cdr3_nt
- TRBJ2-3 TRBV11-2 TRBD2 CASSLTWGLAGGPPDTQYF TGTGCCAGCAGCTTAACCTGGGGGCTAGCGGGAGGGCCCCCAGATACGCAGTATTTT
- TRBJ2-5 TRBV19 - CASSIGGGGVQETQYF TGTGCCAGTAGTATTGGCGGGGGCGGGGTCCAAGAGACCCAGTACTTC
many TRBJ2-7 TRBV27 TRBD1 CASSSPGTVLYEQYF TGTGCCAGCAGTTCCCCTGGGACAGTACTCTACGAGCAGTACTTC
- TRBJ1-2 TRBV3-1 - CASSQDRWGYGYTF TGTGCCAGCAGCCAAGATCGTTGGGGCTATGGCTACACCTTC
- TRBJ1-5 TRBV4-1 TRBD1 CASRRYLAGTGGQPQHF TGCGCCAGCAGACGCTATCTTGCCGGGACAGGGGGCCAGCCCCAGCATTTT
many TRBJ1-1 TRBV7-9 - CASSSDGTPNTEAFF TGTGCCAGCAGCTCAGACGGGACACCAAACACTGAAGCTTTCTTT
few TRBJ2-1 TRBV4-3 - CASSQERTYRGQFF TGCGCCAGCAGCCAAGAAAGAACGTATCGGGGGCAGTTCTTC
many TRBJ2-1 TRBV20-1 - CSARGSSNYNEQFF TGCAGTGCTAGAGGGTCTAGCAACTACAATGAGCAGTTCTTC
- TRBJ2-7 TRBV28 - CATKRTNSYEQYF TGTGCCACCAAAAGGACAAACAGTTACGAGCAGTACTTC
- TRBJ1-5 TRBV20-1 - CSTNRATDQPQHF TGCAGTACTAATAGAGCTACCGATCAGCCCCAGCATTTT
many TRBJ1-1 TRBV7-8 - CASSPQEENTEAFF TGTGCCAGCAGCCCCCAGGAGGAGAACACTGAAGCTTTCTTT
many TRBJ1-1 TRBV7-9 - CAPQRSDTEAFF TGTGCCCCACAGAGGTCGGACACTGAAGCTTTCTTT
many TRBJ2-5 TRBV28 - CASSLPPSLTQGTQYF TGTGCCAGCAGTTTACCCCCATCCCTCACACAGGGGACCCAGTACTTC
few TRBJ1-6 TRBV19 - CASSIVPGMNSPLHF TGTGCCAGTAGTATAGTCCCGGGGATGAATTCACCCCTCCACTTT
- TRBJ2-5 TRBV7-8 TRBD1 CASSLEDRVQETQYF TGTGCCAGCAGCTTGGAGGACAGGGTCCAAGAGACCCAGTACTTC
- TRBJ2-2 TRBV28 - CASSLGQITGELFF TGTGCCAGCAGTTTAGGACAGATCACCGGGGAGCTGTTTTTT
- TRBJ2-5 TRBV6-4 - CASSPDRSFQPMYF TGTGCCAGCAGCCCGGACAGAAGTTTTCAACCCATGTACTTC
many TRBJ1-1 TRBV6-2/TRBV6-3 TRBD1 CASMRGPEAFF TGTGCCAGCATGAGGGGGCCCGAAGCTTTCTTT
many TRBJ2-7 TRBV29-1 - CSVAGVRGTSSYEQYF TGCAGCGTTGCCGGGGTTCGGGGTACAAGCTCCTACGAGCAGTACTTC
many TRBJ2-3 TRBV2 TRBD2 CASSGSGRALFSTDTQYF TGTGCCAGCAGTGGTAGCGGGAGGGCCCTTTTCAGCACAGATACGCAGTATTTT
many TRBJ2-1 TRBV5-6 TRBD2 CASSPLIAGFYNEQFF TGTGCCAGCAGTCCCCTGATAGCGGGCTTTTACAATGAGCAGTTCTTC
many TRBJ2-7 TRBV18 - CASSPPRGLTYEQYF TGTGCCAGCTCACCCCCACGAGGACTAACCTACGAGCAGTACTTC
few TRBJ1-6 TRBV5-4 - CASSPKKSSYNSPLHF TGTGCCAGCAGCCCGAAAAAGAGCTCCTATAATTCACCCCTCCACTTT
many TRBJ2-7 TRBV12-3/TRBV12-4 TRBD2 CASSPRTSGAYEQYF TGTGCCAGCAGCCCCCGGACTAGCGGAGCCTACGAGCAGTACTTC
- TRBJ1-4 TRBV12-3/TRBV12-4 TRBD1 CASTTIGGDRGWEKLFF TGTGCCAGCACTACTATCGGAGGGGACAGGGGTTGGGAAAAACTGTTTTTT
many TRBJ1-1 TRBV28 - CASSLESTEAFF TGTGCCAGCAGTTTGGAATCGACTGAAGCTTTCTTT
few TRBJ2-1 TRBV10-3 - CAISERATLGANEQFF TGTGCCATCAGTGAAAGGGCCACCCTTGGGGCAAATGAGCAGTTCTTC
- TRBJ2-7 TRBV12-3/TRBV12-4 - CASSRESYEQYF TGTGCCAGCAGCCGGGAAAGCTACGAGCAGTACTTC
many TRBJ2-4 TRBV11-2 TRBD2 CASSHYSGRGKNIQYF TGTGCCAGCAGCCACTATAGCGGGAGGGGCAAAAACATTCAGTACTTC
- TRBJ1-1 TRBV12-3/TRBV12-4 TRBD1 CASRTGGRTEAFF TGTGCCAGCCGGACAGGGGGTCGGACTGAAGCTTTCTTT
- TRBJ1-1 TRBV19 - CASSIFSVESTEAFF TGTGCCAGTAGTATATTTAGTGTGGAGAGTACTGAAGCTTTCTTT
few TRBJ2-2 TRBV6-2/TRBV6-3 TRBD1 CASRGTGNPGELFF TGTGCCAGCAGAGGGACAGGGAACCCCGGGGAGCTGTTTTTT
many TRBJ1-1 TRBV3-1 - CASSPDSSRGNTEAFF TGTGCCAGCAGCCCTGACAGCTCTAGGGGGAACACTGAAGCTTTCTTT
- TRBJ2-1 TRBV4-2 - CASSQASSGEMYNEQFF TGTGCCAGCAGCCAAGCTTCCTCGGGGGAGATGTACAATGAGCAGTTCTTC
many TRBJ2-2 TRBV28 - CASSLQNTGELFF TGTGCCAGCAGTTTACAGAACACCGGGGAGCTGTTTTTT
many TRBJ2-7 TRBV19 - CASRDKYSYEQYF TGTGCCAGCCGGGACAAATACTCCTACGAGCAGTACTTC
once TRBJ1-1 TRBV4-2 - CASSQGGPGHPKNTEAFF TGTGCCAGCAGCCAAGGGGGGCCGGGACACCCGAAGAACACTGAAGCTTTCTTT
many TRBJ2-5 TRBV5-1 - CASSSQGQETQYF TGCGCCAGCAGCTCGCAGGGTCAAGAGACCCAGTACTTC
few TRBJ2-4 TRBV7-2 - CASSSPGRGIIQYF TGTGCCAGCAGCTCCCCCGGGCGAGGGATTATTCAGTACTTC
many TRBJ1-3 TRBV7-2 - CASSASGAPGNTIYF TGTGCCAGCAGCGCCTCGGGGGCCCCTGGAAACACCATATATTTT
- TRBJ2-5 TRBV19 - CASSTGSQETQYF TGTGCCAGTAGTACGGGGTCCCAAGAGACCCAGTACTTC
many TRBJ2-6 TRBV7-2 TRBD1 CASSLALRDRVSRSGANVLTF TGTGCCAGCAGCTTAGCCCTACGGGACAGGGTTTCTCGGTCCGGGGCCAACGTCCTGACTTTC
many TRBJ1-1 TRBV3-1 TRBD1 CASSPGDSRNTEAFF TGTGCCAGCAGCCCGGGGGACAGTCGGAACACTGAAGCTTTCTTT
- TRBJ2-1 TRBV14 - CASSGRSWRGSNEQFF TGTGCCAGCAGCGGGAGGTCGTGGCGGGGATCCAATGAGCAGTTCTTC
- TRBJ2-1 TRBV4-2 - CASSQGGSRSSYNEQFF TGTGCCAGCAGCCAAGGCGGTAGCCGGAGCTCCTACAATGAGCAGTTCTTC
- TRBJ2-3 TRBV3-1 - CASSLSAGNTDTQYF TGTGCCAGCAGCTTATCGGCGGGGAACACAGATACGCAGTATTTT
many TRBJ1-1 TRBV4-1 - CASSQESLNTEAFF TGCGCCAGCAGCCAAGAATCCCTGAACACTGAAGCTTTCTTT
- TRBJ1-1 TRBV19 - CASSIGSGMNTEAFF TGTGCCAGTAGTATCGGGTCCGGGATGAACACTGAAGCTTTCTTT
- TRBJ1-1 TRBV5-1 TRBD1 CASSLGRGLGNTEAFF TGCGCCAGCAGCTTGGGGAGGGGGCTAGGGAACACTGAAGCTTTCTTT
few TRBJ2-2 TRBV30 - CAWSDPQNTGELFF TGTGCCTGGAGTGACCCACAAAACACCGGGGAGCTGTTTTTT
many TRBJ2-7 TRBV12-3/TRBV12-4 - CASSLGRSPLLVDEQYF TGTGCCAGCAGTTTAGGTAGATCCCCCCTTTTAGTAGACGAGCAGTACTTC
many TRBJ2-5 TRBV20-1 - CSAAGGGPRSETQYF TGCAGTGCCGCCGGAGGGGGACCGCGCTCGGAGACCCAGTACTTC
few TRBJ1-5 TRBV18 - CASSPSEGVNQPQHF TGTGCCAGCTCACCATCCGAGGGGGTAAATCAGCCCCAGCATTTT
many TRBJ1-1 TRBV4-1 - CASSQGAGRRNTEAFF TGCGCCAGCAGCCAAGGGGCCGGCCGGAGGAACACTGAAGCTTTCTTT
many TRBJ1-1 TRBV28 - CASSRRDLNTEAFF TGTGCCAGCAGTCGACGGGATTTGAACACTGAAGCTTTCTTT
many TRBJ1-2 TRBV28 - CASSFRGAVVYGYTF TGTGCCAGCAGTTTCCGGGGGGCTGTCGTCTATGGCTACACCTTC
few TRBJ1-2 TRBV20-1 - CSASSRTILANYGYTF TGCAGTGCTAGTAGCAGGACCATTTTAGCTAACTATGGCTACACCTTC